What follows are 20 T cell receptor beta chains derived from one specimen sequenced in a study of blood T cell repertoires in COVID-19. Libraries were prepared by immunoSEQ multiplex PCR; TCRdb keeps only in-frame clonotypes and omits some of them. The data show about 300,000 clones, with 87% seen just once and roughly 2.3% held by the top ten. Sample: peripheral blood. These receptors originate from a man aged 18 to 30 with active or convalescent COVID-19.

The J gene is TRBJ1-2, the V gene TRBV28, with no clear D. The germline V gene has CDR1 MDHEN and CDR2 SYDVKM. CDR3 length: 13 amino acids. Trimming shortened V by 3 bases and J by 5 bases, and 10 bases separated the two germline ends. CDR3 sequence (DNA): TGTGCCAGCAGTTTCGGTCTGTCTTATGGCTACACCTTC. It encodes CASSFGLSYGYTF.

The chain links TRBV30 to TRBJ1-2; perhaps TRBD1 as D (5 bases). The length of the CDR3 is 14 residues. Germline CDR1 and CDR2: GTSNPN and SVGIG (reference sequence). Trimming pared 3 bases from V and 8 bases from J, leaving 19 bases between. The CDR3 here is CAWRWQGESGGYTF. The CDR3 region has the DNA TGTGCCTGGAGGTGGCAGGGCGAGTCTGGAGGCTACACCTTC.

The V gene is TRBV29-1, the J gene TRBJ2-5; a weak D match, TRBD1 (5 bases). Trimming removed 7 bases at V and 5 bases at J, with 14 bases between. From germline, CDR1 is SQVTM and CDR2 ANQGSEA. The CDR3 is made up of 12 amino acids. Here the CDR3 DNA reads TGCAGCGGCTTCCCTCCAGGGGAGACCCAGTACTTC. Translated: CSGFPPGETQYF.

This chain uses TRBV6-5 with TRBJ2-3, with 7 nucleotides matching TRBD1. In germline, CDR1 is MNHEY, CDR2 SVGAGI. The CDR3 is 14 residues long. V dropped 11 bases and J dropped 1; count of bases not matched to a gene: 9. CDR3 nucleotides: TGTGCCGGCCCTATGGGGACAGGCACAGATACGCAGTATTTT. It codes for CAGPMGTGTDTQYF.

The chain has TRBV19 and TRBJ2-3, with 11 bases that match TRBD2. The CDR3 totals 16 residues. The germline V gene encodes CDR1 LNHDA and CDR2 SQIVND (reference sequence). Trimming at V came to 1 base and at J to 0 bases, leaving 0 bases not matched to a gene. The CDR3 bases are TGTGCCAGTAGTATAGGGACTAGCGGGAGCACAGATACGCAGTATTTT. Encoded protein: CASSIGTSGSTDTQYF. The full variable domain, in which reference TRBV19 and TRBJ2-3 provide the parts outside the CDR3, is DGGITQSPKYLFRKEGQNVTLSCEQNLNHDAMYWYRQDPGQGLRLIYYSQIVNDFQKGDIAEGYSVSREKKESFPLTVTSAQKNPTAFYLCASSIGTSGSTDTQYFGPGTRLTVL.

The chain joins TRBV7-2 to TRBJ1-1; 11 positions agree with TRBD1. Germline V gene sequence: CDR1 SGHTA, CDR2 FQGNSA. With 5 bases clipped from V and 3 bases from J, the junction kept 11 bases outside the gene matches. This CDR3 region has 17 residues. DNA of the CDR3: TGTGCCAGCAGCCAAGGACAGGGGGCGTCTGGCGACACTGAAGCTTTCTTT. Translation gives CASSQGQGASGDTEAFF. Combining the CDR3 with reference TRBV7-2 and TRBJ1-1 gives the whole variable domain GAGVSQSPSNKVTEKGKDVELRCDPISGHTALYWYRQSLGQGLEFLIYFQGNSAPDKSGLPSDRFSAERTGGSVSTLTIQRTQQEDSAVYLCASSQGQGASGDTEAFFGQGTRLTVV.

V and J are TRBV5-4 and TRBJ2-5; D ambiguous. The length of the CDR3 is 12 residues. CDR1 is SGHNT and CDR2 is YYREEE in the germline V gene (reference sequence). The V end was cut by 5 bases, the J end by 3 bases, with 8 bases between. In DNA, the CDR3 is TGTGCCAGCAGTTATGTAAAAGAGACCCAGTACTTC. This gives the protein CASSYVKETQYF. Full variable domain (rest looked up from reference TRBV5-4 and TRBJ2-5): ETGVTQSPTHLIKTRGQQVTLRCSSQSGHNTVSWYQQALGQGPQFIFQYYREEENGRGNFPPRFSGLQFPNYSSELNVNALELDDSALYLCASSYVKETQYFGPGTRLLVL.

The V gene is TRBV11-2, the J gene TRBJ1-5; D remains unclear. Germline V gene lookup returns CDR1 SGHAT and CDR2 FQNNGV. V lost 1 base, J lost 6 bases, and 7 bases lay in between. The CDR3 runs 13 residues. CDR3 residues: CASSLAGGQPQHF. The CDR3 coding sequence is TGTGCCAGCAGCTTAGCGGGAGGTCAGCCCCAGCATTTT.

The rearrangement links TRBV6-2 or TRBV6-3 to TRBJ2-7, with 9 bases identical to TRBD2. Germline V gives CDR1 MNHEY, CDR2 SVGEGT. This CDR3 is 17 amino acids long. J gave up 2 bases and V 2 bases, and 10 bases lay outside the gene matches. The DNA of the CDR3 is TGTGCCAGCAGTTACACCCTAGGGACTAGCCCGACCTACGAGCAGTACTTC. It translates to CASSYTLGTSPTYEQYF.

This chain joins TRBV10-3 and TRBJ1-2; 8 nucleotides align to TRBD1. The CDR3 is 18 residues long. With 6 bases clipped from V and 2 bases from J, the junction kept 17 bases outside the gene matches. Per germline, CDR1 ENHRY and CDR2 SYGVKD. CDR3 amino acids: CAIRRGIIPGGSNYGYTF. The CDR3 nucleotides are TGTGCCATCAGGCGGGGGATCATCCCAGGGGGCTCCAACTATGGCTACACCTTC.

In its sample, this clone was seen a few times. Here the CDR3 reads CASTLAGDETQYF. The CDR3, as DNA: TGTGCCAGCACCCTAGCGGGAGACGAGACCCAGTACTTC. The chain links TRBV6-5 to TRBJ2-5; 10 nucleotides line up with TRBD2. The CDR3 consists of 13 residues. Per germline, CDR1 MNHEY and CDR2 SVGAGI. The trim removed 7 bases at V and 5 bases at J, leaving 4 bases unmatched.

The chain joins TRBV7-9 to TRBJ2-1; 8 nucleotides match TRBD2. V was pared by 4 bases and J by 5 bases, with 7 bases of the junction left unmatched. Germline V gene data show CDR1 as SEHNR and CDR2 as FQNEAQ (reference sequence). The CDR3 is made up of 15 amino acids. CDR3 DNA sequence: TGTGCCAGCAGCTCCGGACTAGCTGGAGACAATGAGCAGTTCTTC. This encodes CASSSGLAGDNEQFF.

The chain employs TRBV5-1 and TRBJ2-4; 12 bases map to TRBD1. CDR3 length equals 15 residues. V dropped 0 bases and J dropped 7; count of bases not matched to a gene: 2. Germline lookup yields CDR1 SGHRS and CDR2 YFSETQ. CDR3: CASSLVGQGANIQYF. The DNA of the CDR3 is TGCGCCAGCAGCTTGGTGGGACAGGGGGCGAACATTCAGTACTTC.

This clone was recorded a few times. The V call is TRBV6-2 or TRBV6-3, the J call TRBJ2-7; D is unclear. The CDR3 totals 12 residues. Germline CDR1 reads MNHEY; CDR2 reads SVGEGT. V lost 4 bases to trimming and J lost 4 bases, with 8 bases between them. CDR3 amino acids: CASSSVRYEQYF. The CDR3 nucleotides are TGTGCCAGCAGTTCCGTTAGATACGAGCAGTACTTC.

This clone was counted only a few times. The CDR3 nucleotides are TGTGCCAGCAGTGAAGGGCCTAGCGGGAGGGATGAGCAGTTCTTC. Protein: CASSEGPSGRDEQFF. This rearrangement joins TRBV6-1 to TRBJ2-1; TRBD2 matches 12 bases. With V trimmed by 1 base and J by 8 bases, 3 bases remained unmatched. Germline V gives CDR1 MNHNS, CDR2 SASEGT. This CDR3 has 15 residues.

The chain is built from TRBV18 and TRBJ1-1, with 9 positions matching TRBD1. Germline V gene data show CDR1 as KGHSH and CDR2 as LQKENI. V lost 3 bases to trimming and J lost 4 bases; unmatched junction nucleotides: 9. This CDR3 spans 16 amino acids. The CDR3 region has the DNA TGTGCCAGCTCACCTGAGACAGGGGGGAGAGGCACTGAAGCTTTCTTT. Protein sequence: CASSPETGGRGTEAFF.

V is TRBV4-3 and J is TRBJ2-3; the D gene is possibly TRBD2 (6 bases). This CDR3 contains 16 residues. V lost 4 bases to trimming and J lost 3 bases, with 17 bases between them. Germline-derived CDR1 and CDR2 are LGHNA and YSLEER. The CDR3 DNA reads TGCGCCAGCAGCCGTGGGGACTCTTCCAGAACAGATACGCAGTATTTT. This sequence encodes CASSRGDSSRTDTQYF.

In this sample, this clone turned up once. V and J are TRBV19 and TRBJ2-2; D unclear. This CDR3 region has 14 residues. The V gene lost 2 bases and the J gene lost 3 bases, with 7 bases spanning the gap. In germline, CDR1 is LNHDA, CDR2 SQIVND (reference sequence). CDR3 DNA sequence: TGTGCCAGTAGTATACAGATTTACACCGGGGAGCTGTTTTTT. It specifies CASSIQIYTGELFF.

The rearrangement uses TRBV3-1 (or the pseudogene TRBV3-2) and TRBJ2-1; TRBD2 aligns across 8 bases. The CDR3 loop spans 12 amino acids. V gave up 1 base and J gave up 15 bases; unmatched junction bases: 5. Per germline, CDR1 LGHDT and CDR2 YNNKEL (reference sequence). CDR3 nucleotide sequence: TGTGCCAGCAGCCAAGCCAGCGGGGGTCGGTTCTTC. Protein sequence: CASSQASGGRFF.

The chain combines TRBV10-1 with TRBJ2-2; TRBD2 is a possible D gene (6 bases). CDR3 length: 13 amino acids. With 9 bases removed from V and 3 bases from J, the gap between germline ends came to 11 bases. CDR1 and CDR2 (germline): WNHNN, SYGVQD (reference sequence). The CDR3 loop reads CASRGLDTGELFF. CDR3 nucleotide sequence: TGCGCCAGTAGGGGACTCGACACCGGGGAGCTGTTTTTT.